A single sample gave rise to the 8 T cell receptor beta chains below, sequenced in a study of pediatric ulcerative colitis. TCRdb keeps only in-frame clones here, not all; method: immunoSEQ multiplex PCR. The sample includes roughly 37,000 clones, over 65% seen only once; the top ten take less than 30%. The specimen was blood. These receptors all stem from a girl between 5 and 17 years old with moderate ulcerative colitis.

V and J are TRBV9 and TRBJ2-1; the match to TRBD2 covers 8 bases. Germline trimming cut 2 bases from V and 5 bases from J; bases unmatched to any gene: 3. CDR1 and CDR2 (germline): SGDLS, YYNGEE. This CDR3 is 14 amino acids long. The CDR3 nucleotides read TGTGCCAGCAGCGTGCGGGGGGCCGACAATGAGCAGTTCTTC. Its protein product is CASSVRGADNEQFF.

The chain combines TRBV2 with TRBJ2-3, with D hard to call. Germline V gene data show CDR1 as SNHLY and CDR2 as FYNNEI. The CDR3 length is 12 residues. V was pared by 6 bases and J by 2 bases, with 6 bases between. The CDR3 nucleotides are TGTGCCAGCAGCCTTTACACAGATACGCAGTATTTT. This gives the protein CASSLYTDTQYF.

V usage is TRBV28 and J usage is TRBJ1-5; the D gene is possibly TRBD1 (6 bases). Germline-derived CDR1 and CDR2 are MDHEN and SYDVKM. V was trimmed by 1 base and J by 0 bases, leaving 28 bases between them. The length of the CDR3 is 22 residues. The CDR3 DNA is TGTGCCAGCAGTTTATCGTCGGTTCGGATAGGGGGTCCTGTGGATAGCAATCAGCCCCAGCATTTT. Protein: CASSLSSVRIGGPVDSNQPQHF.

This sequence joins TRBV28 and TRBJ1-5; D is uncertain. The CDR3 length is 12 residues. V was clipped by 8 bases and J by 0 bases, with 5 bases between them. The germline V gene has CDR1 MDHEN and CDR2 SYDVKM. The CDR3 nucleotides are TGTGCCAGCCAGAATAGCAATCAGCCCCAGCATTTT. Protein product: CASQNSNQPQHF.

The chain combines TRBV6-6 with TRBJ2-2; D is unresolved. CDR3 length: 13 residues. Germline V CDR1 and CDR2: MNHNY, SVGAGI (reference sequence). Deletions cut 6 bases from V and 6 bases from J, with 11 bases between. The CDR3 spells CASRLTPPGELFF. The CDR3 nucleotides read TGTGCCAGCAGACTCACACCTCCCGGGGAGCTGTTTTTT.

The rearrangement links TRBV6-5 to TRBJ2-7; 9 bases fit TRBD2. The ends lost 0 bases at V and 7 bases at J; junction bases unmatched: 10. Germline-derived CDR1 and CDR2 are MNHEY and SVGAGI. The CDR3 has 16 amino acids. CDR3 DNA: TGTGCCAGCAGTTACTCGTTCCTAGCGGGAAGACGGGAGCAGTACTTC. It is translated as CASSYSFLAGRREQYF.

This chain links TRBV27 with TRBJ1-2; no clear D gene. The germline CDR1 and CDR2 sequences are MNHEY and SMNVEV (reference sequence). The CDR3 length is 13 residues. V gave up 5 bases and J gave up 2 bases, with 9 bases separating them. The CDR3 protein is CASSLSRNYGYTF. CDR3 DNA sequence: TGTGCCAGCAGTCTTTCACGGAACTATGGCTACACCTTC.

The rearrangement joins TRBV7-9 to TRBJ1-1; 9 bases align to TRBD1. The CDR3 loop spans 14 amino acids. The V and J ends lost 5 bases and 1 base, in that order; junction bases with no gene match: 2. From germline, CDR1 is SEHNR and CDR2 FQNEAQ (reference sequence). CDR3 in DNA: TGTGCCAGCAGCCAGGGACAGGGGAACACTGAAGCTTTCTTT. Residues: CASSQGQGNTEAFF.